What follows are 21 T cell receptor beta chains derived from one specimen sequenced in a study of regulatory T cells in long-lasting Graves disease (dated by TCRdb to the early 2020s). The library was prepared using multiplex PCR. The reads were generated on an Illumina HiSeq 4000. CDR3 regions were amplified by Arm-PCR with iRepertoire HTBI primers to construct TCR beta libraries. The public sequencing data were trimmed at Q25 with fastp and processed into clonotypes with MiXCR by TCRdb, which kept only in-frame beta chains. CDR3 protein sequences are deduplicated, and each keeps its most common genes and DNA. The sample contains approximately 500,000 distinct CDR3 sequences, roughly a fifth of them found a single time. About 6.6% of the sample goes to the ten largest clones. The time point label, read with the paper, signifies: persistent/refractory GD, antithyroid drugs over 5 years with positive TRAb. For both TCR sequencing and RNA sequencing, RNA was extracted from PBMCs using TRIzol.

The sequencing here drew on peripheral blood mononuclear cells (PBMCs), taken when the disease was refractory, from a patient treated with antithyroid drugs. These receptors all come from a female donor with Graves disease.

This clonotype was observed a handful of times. J is TRBJ2-2 and V is TRBV6-2 or TRBV6-3; TRBD1 agrees at 10 bases. Germline CDR1 MNHEY, CDR2 SVGEGT. Trimming took 7 bases from V and 4 from J; bases not matched to a gene: 9. There are 16 residues in the CDR3. CDR3 coding DNA: TGTGCCAGCAACCCTCTTGGACAGGGGGTCACCGGGGAGCTGTTTTTT. Protein sequence: CASNPLGQGVTGELFF.

The rearrangement links TRBV5-1 to TRBJ2-3; maybe TRBD2 (6 bases). Trimming took 4 bases from V and 4 from J, leaving 13 bases between them. Germline V lookup: CDR1 SGHRS, CDR2 YFSETQ. The CDR3 spans 14 residues. CDR3 in DNA: TGCGCCAGCAGCGTCGGGAGTAACTCAGATACGCAGTATTTT. Translating it yields CASSVGSNSDTQYF.

This clonotype has a count of ten or more. The chain couples TRBV28 to TRBJ2-7, with TRBD2 matching 9 bases. J gave up 9 bases and V 6 bases, and 12 bases lay outside the gene matches. This CDR3 has 14 residues. Germline values: CDR1 MDHEN, CDR2 SYDVKM. CDR3 coding DNA: TGTGCCAGCAGCCGTAGCGGGAGCACAGAGGGGCAGTACTTC. Residues: CASSRSGSTEGQYF. The whole variable domain, remainder taken from reference TRBV28 and TRBJ2-7, is DVKVTQSSRYLVKRTGEKVFLECVQDMDHENMFWYRQDPGLGLRLIYFSYDVKMKEKGDIPEGYSVSREKKERFSLILESASTNQTSMYLCASSRSGSTEGQYFGPGTRLTVT.

This clonotype was seen at least ten times. The gene calls are TRBV29-1 and TRBJ1-1; no firm D call. V dropped 7 bases and J dropped 3 bases, with 18 bases sitting between them. This CDR3 has 14 amino acids. Germline V CDR1 and CDR2: SQVTM, ANQGSEA. CDR3 amino acids: CSAFPRRGYTEAFF. For the CDR3, the DNA is TGCAGCGCTTTCCCCAGACGGGGATACACTGAAGCTTTCTTT.

This clonotype has a count of ten or more. The chain combines TRBV3-1 with TRBJ2-5; 8 bases align to TRBD2. The germline V gene has CDR1 LGHDT and CDR2 YNNKEL (reference sequence). V lost 4 bases and J lost 4; bases outside the gene matches: 5. The CDR3 spans 14 residues. The CDR3 here is CASSPGLVRETQYF. The CDR3 DNA reads TGTGCCAGCAGCCCGGGACTAGTGAGAGAGACCCAGTACTTC.

This chain links TRBV7-6 with TRBJ1-2; D remains ambiguous. The length of the CDR3 is 17 residues. Between the trimmed V and J ends, which lost 2 bases and 1 base, there was a span of 17 bases. Germline CDR1 and CDR2: SGHVS and FNYEAQ. The DNA for the CDR3 is TGTGCCAGCAGCTTAAGTTCGGGCGTCAGTAATAACTATGGCTACACCTTC. Amino acids: CASSLSSGVSNNYGYTF.

The chain has TRBV7-9 and TRBJ2-1; 10 positions match TRBD2. This CDR3 has 16 amino acids. The V gene end was trimmed by 1 base and the J gene end by 8 bases; junction bases not matched to a gene: 8. CDR1 and CDR2 from the germline V gene are SEHNR and FQNEAQ (reference sequence). CDR3 residues: CASSLGTSGYRDEQFF. CDR3 nucleotides: TGTGCCAGCAGCTTAGGGACTAGCGGATACCGGGATGAGCAGTTCTTC.

This clonotype came up many times. The gene calls are TRBV20-1 and TRBJ2-5; tentatively, D is TRBD1 or TRBD2 (5 bases each). The CDR3 length is 16 residues. The V gene's germline CDR1 is DFQATT and CDR2 SNEGSKA (reference sequence). Trimming removed 4 bases from V and 5 bases from J, with 23 bases in between. CDR3 region: CSATRWGRGRGETQYF. In DNA, the CDR3 is TGCAGTGCTACACGGTGGGGAAGGGGACGTGGTGAGACCCAGTACTTC.

Notes on this clonotype: Relative to the germline gene, one junction end is altered; a read error may explain this. This rearrangement joins TRBV18 to TRBJ2-5, with D unclear. The germline gives CDR1 KGHSH, CDR2 LQKENI. This CDR3 is 11 amino acids long. The chain's CDR3 is CASSVQGTQYF. CDR3 DNA sequence: TGTGCCAGCTCAGTCCAAGGGACCCAGTACTTC.

This chain uses TRBV12-3 or TRBV12-4 with TRBJ2-7; the D gene is possibly TRBD2 (6 bases). CDR3 length: 18 residues. The germline V and J ends were trimmed by 5 bases and 3 bases, with 26 bases remaining between them. This CDR3 is CASSNARDGGSSGYEQYF. The DNA of the CDR3 is TGTGCCAGCAGTAATGCCCGGGACGGGGGTAGTAGCGGCTACGAGCAGTACTTC.

This clonotype occurred a few times. The rearrangement links TRBV7-2 to TRBJ1-1; no clear D gene. V was shortened by 7 bases and J by 0 bases, with 12 bases between the two germline ends. This CDR3 spans 14 amino acids. Germline assignment: CDR1 SGHTA and CDR2 FQGNSA. CDR3 nucleotide sequence: TGTGCCAGCACCCCCAAGGGCCTGAACACTGAAGCTTTCTTT. Translation gives CASTPKGLNTEAFF.

This clonotype showed up just a few times. The chain combines TRBV29-1 with TRBJ1-2, with D tentatively TRBD1 (5 bases). The CDR3 spans 15 residues. Trimming removed 4 bases from V and 0 bases from J, with 15 bases in between. CDR1 is SQVTM and CDR2 is ANQGSEA in the germline V gene. The CDR3 sequence is CSVGLRQRPNYGYTF. The CDR3 DNA reads as TGCAGCGTTGGACTCAGACAGAGGCCTAACTATGGCTACACCTTC.

This clonotype has ten or more counts. The chain joins TRBV28 to TRBJ1-4; TRBD1 agrees at 7 bases. V lost 3 bases to trimming and J lost 3 bases; unmatched junction nucleotides: 4. From germline, CDR1 is MDHEN and CDR2 SYDVKM. This CDR3 spans 15 amino acids. The CDR3 loop is CASSLGQGANEKLFF. The CDR3 DNA is TGTGCCAGCAGTTTGGGTCAGGGGGCTAATGAAAAACTGTTTTTT.

This clonotype was seen ten or more times. The CDR3 protein is CASSPISETQYF. CDR3 bases: TGTGCCAGCAGCCCCATCTCTGAGACCCAGTACTTC. The gene calls are TRBV6-1 and TRBJ2-5; D gene unclear. The V and J ends lost 6 bases and 5 bases respectively, with 10 bases between them. Germline CDR1 is MNHNS and CDR2 is SASEGT. The CDR3 spans 12 residues.

This clonotype has ten or more counts. This chain joins TRBV12-3 or TRBV12-4 and TRBJ1-1; perhaps TRBD1 as D (6 bases). The CDR3 length is 16 residues. V dropped 5 bases and J dropped 0 bases, with 16 bases sitting between them. The CDR3 DNA reads TGTGCCAGCAGTCCTCAAAAGGGGGGGATGAACACTGAAGCTTTCTTT. Encoded protein: CASSPQKGGMNTEAFF.

This clonotype was found many times. V gene TRBV11-3 combines with J gene TRBJ2-2; a possible D gene is TRBD2 (6 bases). Germline CDR1 is SGHNT and CDR2 is YENEEA. V was shortened by 2 bases and J by 6 bases, with 13 bases between the two germline ends. This CDR3 has 15 residues. The CDR3 reads CASSLSRTKAGELFF. Here the CDR3 DNA reads TGTGCCAGCAGCTTAAGTCGGACTAAGGCCGGGGAGCTGTTTTTT.

This clonotype was observed at least ten times. The rearrangement uses TRBV7-8 and TRBJ2-7; the D gene is possibly TRBD2 (6 bases). Germline V gene data show CDR1 as SGHVS and CDR2 as FQNEAQ. With 2 bases removed from V and 3 bases from J, the gap between germline ends came to 8 bases. CDR3 size: 13 residues. CDR3: CASSLPGVYEQYF. For the CDR3, the DNA is TGTGCCAGCAGCTTACCGGGAGTCTACGAGCAGTACTTC.

The chain recombines TRBV2 with TRBJ1-3; D is unresolved. CDR1 and CDR2 from the germline V gene are SNHLY and FYNNEI. There are 13 residues in the CDR3. The V end lost 7 bases, the J end lost 4 bases, and 11 bases lay between the germline ends. CDR3 coding DNA: TGTGCCAGCACCAGAAGAGAAGGAAACACCATATATTTT. It translates to CASTRREGNTIYF.

V is TRBV9 and J is TRBJ2-5; D is unresolved. The germline V gene encodes CDR1 SGDLS and CDR2 YYNGEE. The CDR3 totals 14 residues. Trimming removed 2 bases from V and 7 bases from J, with 15 bases in between. In DNA form, the CDR3 reads TGTGCCAGCAGCGTCACCTCTCACGCCAGGACCCAGTACTTC. Amino acids: CASSVTSHARTQYF.

In this sample, this clonotype turned up a few times. This chain connects TRBV7-9 to TRBJ2-4, with D uncertain. V was trimmed by 4 bases and J by 0 bases, leaving 10 bases between them. CDR3 length: 15 amino acids. CDR1 is SEHNR, CDR2 FQNEAQ, per germline (reference sequence). CDR3 sequence (DNA): TGTGCCAGCAGCTCTATACAGCTAGCCAAAAACATTCAGTACTTC. Translating it yields CASSSIQLAKNIQYF.

There are many counts of this clonotype. The chain carries TRBV5-1 and TRBJ2-2; D gene unclear. Trimming left V 2 bases short and J 0 bases short, with 2 bases between. This CDR3 region has 13 residues. Germline V gene lookup returns CDR1 SGHRS and CDR2 YFSETQ. The CDR3 here is CASSFANTGELFF. For the CDR3, the DNA is TGCGCCAGCAGCTTCGCGAACACCGGGGAGCTGTTTTTT.